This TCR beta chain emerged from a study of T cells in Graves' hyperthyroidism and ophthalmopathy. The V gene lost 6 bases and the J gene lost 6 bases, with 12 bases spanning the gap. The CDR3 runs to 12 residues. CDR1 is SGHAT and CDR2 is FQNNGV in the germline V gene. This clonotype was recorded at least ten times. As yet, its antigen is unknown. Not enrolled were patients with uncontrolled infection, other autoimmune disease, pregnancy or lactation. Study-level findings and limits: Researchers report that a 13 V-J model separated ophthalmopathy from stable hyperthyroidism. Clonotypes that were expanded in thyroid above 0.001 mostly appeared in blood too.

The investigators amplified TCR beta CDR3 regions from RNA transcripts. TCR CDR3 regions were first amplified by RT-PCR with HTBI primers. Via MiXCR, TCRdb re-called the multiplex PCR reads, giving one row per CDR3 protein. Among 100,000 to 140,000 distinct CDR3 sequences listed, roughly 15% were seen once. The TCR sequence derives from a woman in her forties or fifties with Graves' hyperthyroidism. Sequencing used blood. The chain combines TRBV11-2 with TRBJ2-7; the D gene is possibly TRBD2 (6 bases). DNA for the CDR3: TGTGCCAGCAGGTCCCTAGCGAGCGAGCAGTACTTC. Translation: CASRSLASEQYF.